This TCR beta chain was captured by sequencing in a study of radiation and T cells in renal cell carcinoma. Documented time point: blood 2 weeks post-SBRT. Documented treatment: 15 Gy SBRT to primary tumor, nephrectomy 4 weeks later. The protocol was immunoSEQ multiplex PCR, while the TCRdb copy is restricted to in-frame clones and leaves out a portion. The sample has roughly 130,000 clones, around nine tenths seen once. This clone was picked up one time. The CDR3 contains 14 residues. The V segment lost 7 bases and the J segment 1 base; nucleotides outside the gene matches: 6. The sequencing used blood, collected from a patient whose treatment included radiotherapy and nephrectomy. This receptor was obtained from a woman between 70 and 85 years old with renal cell carcinoma. This sequence joins TRBV23-1 and TRBJ2-5, with 7 bases that match TRBD1. TRBV23-1 counts as an open reading frame of uncertain function. The CDR3 DNA reads as TGCGCCAGCAAGATCACAGGGGCCCAAGAGACCCAGTACTTC. Its protein product is CASKITGAQETQYF.